The 32 T cell receptor beta chains given below trace back to one sample, sequenced in a study of blood T cell repertoires in COVID-19 (dated by TCRdb to the early 2020s). The protocol used for the library was the immunoSEQ multiplex PCR assay. TCRdb limited this immuneACCESS table to in-frame rearrangements with V and J called. A share of clones is missing; checked studies link under half to unresolved V genes, and the rest is unexplained. The sample records around 81,000 clones, roughly 88% of which are singletons. The ten largest clones take up roughly 5% of the sample. The specimen sequenced was peripheral blood. Source of these receptors: a woman older than 75 with acute or convalescent COVID-19.

The V call is TRBV27, the J call TRBJ1-1; no clear D. Trimming removed 2 bases at V and 10 bases at J, with 8 bases between. The CDR3 has 11 amino acids. From germline, CDR1 is MNHEY and CDR2 SMNVEV (reference sequence). The CDR3 spells CASSLRGIAFF. Here the CDR3 DNA reads TGTGCCAGCAGTTTACGCGGTATAGCTTTCTTT.

The J gene is TRBJ1-4, the V gene TRBV10-1, with a possible D match to TRBD1 (5 bases). V was shortened by 6 bases and J by 4 bases, with 6 bases between the two germline ends. The CDR3 has 12 amino acids. The germline V gene has CDR1 WNHNN and CDR2 SYGVQD (reference sequence). Here the CDR3 DNA reads TGCGCCAGCAGCAGGGATAATGAAAAACTGTTTTTT. Translated, it gives CASSRDNEKLFF.

The chain couples TRBV9 to TRBJ1-2; TRBD1 might be the D (5 bases). Germline lookup yields CDR1 SGDLS and CDR2 YYNGEE. The CDR3 is made up of 15 amino acids. V shed 4 bases and J shed 4 bases, with 17 bases lying between them. The CDR3 loop is CASSPSGTDIYGYTF. Written as DNA, the CDR3 is TGTGCCAGCAGCCCCTCCGGGACTGACATCTATGGCTACACCTTC.

The V call is TRBV3-1 (or the pseudogene TRBV3-2), the J call TRBJ1-1; tentatively, D is TRBD1 (5 bases). Germline V gene lookup returns CDR1 LGHDT and CDR2 YNNKEL (reference sequence). V was shortened by 5 bases and J by 7 bases, with 14 bases between the two germline ends. The CDR3 length is 13 residues. Here the CDR3 DNA reads TGTGCCAGCAGCTTCGGAGGGGAGAATGAAGCTTTCTTT. Protein: CASSFGGENEAFF.

This clone was seen once. This rearrangement joins TRBV25-1 to TRBJ2-7; weak D call: TRBD1 (6 bases). CDR3 length equals 13 residues. V shed 6 bases and J shed 2 bases, with 11 bases lying between them. CDR1 and CDR2 from the germline V gene are MGHDK and SYGVNS. In DNA, the CDR3 is TGTGCCAGCAGGGGGGCAGAGACCTACGAGCAGTACTTC. Residues: CASRGAETYEQYF.

V and J are TRBV7-2 and TRBJ1-5; tentative D call: TRBD1 (5 bases). This CDR3 has 16 residues. Germline-derived CDR1 and CDR2 are SGHTA and FQGNSA. Trimming pared 1 base from V and 3 bases from J, leaving 13 bases between. CDR3 region: CASSLGGARYNQPQHF. The CDR3 DNA reads as TGTGCCAGCAGCTTAGGCGGGGCGAGGTACAATCAGCCCCAGCATTTT.

CDR3 DNA: TGTGCCAGCAGCTCCCCTCCCCCAGATACGCAGTATTTT. Its translation is CASSSPPPDTQYF. This rearrangement joins TRBV5-4 to TRBJ2-3, with D unclear. Trimming stripped 3 bases from V and 4 bases from J, with 9 bases between. The germline CDR1 and CDR2 sequences are SGHNT and YYREEE (reference sequence). This CDR3 is built from 13 residues. The full variable domain, in which reference TRBV5-4 and TRBJ2-3 provide the parts outside the CDR3, is ETGVTQSPTHLIKTRGQQVTLRCSSQSGHNTVSWYQQALGQGPQFIFQYYREEENGRGNFPPRFSGLQFPNYSSELNVNALELDDSALYLCASSSPPPDTQYFGPGTRLTVL.

This clone was detected once. This chain joins TRBV6-1 and TRBJ2-3; TRBD1 might be the D (6 bases). CDR3 length: 16 residues. The germline CDR1 and CDR2 sequences are MNHNS and SASEGT. The V gene lost 2 bases and the J gene lost 0 bases, with 12 bases spanning the gap. The chain's CDR3 is CASSERDRRSTDTQYF. CDR3 coding DNA: TGTGCCAGCAGTGAACGAGACAGGAGGAGCACAGATACGCAGTATTTT.

CDR3 loop: CASRGGADSPLHF. CDR3 nucleotide sequence: TGTGCCAGCCGGGGGGGGGCGGATTCACCCCTCCACTTT. The chain has TRBV19 and TRBJ1-6, with D tentatively TRBD1 (6 bases). This CDR3 is 13 amino acids long. V lost 9 bases and J lost 8, with 14 bases in between. Germline V gene data show CDR1 as LNHDA and CDR2 as SQIVND (reference sequence).

The chain has TRBV7-9 and TRBJ1-2; 10 bases fit TRBD1. The CDR3 contains 15 residues. Unmatched junction bases numbered 10, after V lost 5 bases and J lost 7 bases. Germline V lookup: CDR1 SEHNR, CDR2 FQNEAQ (reference sequence). CDR3 loop: CASSPNTDRGLGYTF. The CDR3 DNA sequence: TGTGCCAGCAGCCCGAACACCGACAGGGGGCTTGGCTACACCTTC. Combining the CDR3 with reference TRBV7-9 and TRBJ1-2 gives the whole variable domain DTGVSQNPRHKITKRGQNVTFRCDPISEHNRLYWYRQTLGQGPEFLTYFQNEAQLEKSRLLSDRFSAERPKGSFSTLEIQRTEQGDSAMYLCASSPNTDRGLGYTFGSGTRLTVV.

For the CDR3, the DNA is TGCGCCAGCAGCCAAGCCAGGGTGAGGAACACTGAAGCTTTCTTT. It yields the protein CASSQARVRNTEAFF. This chain joins TRBV4-1 and TRBJ1-1; possible D gene TRBD1, 5 bases. Germline V gene sequence: CDR1 MGHRA, CDR2 YSYEKL. The V end lost 1 base, the J end lost 1 base, and 10 bases lay between the germline ends. The CDR3 extends over 15 amino acids.

This chain connects TRBV27 to TRBJ1-1; 7 bases match TRBD1. Germline V gene sequence: CDR1 MNHEY, CDR2 SMNVEV (reference sequence). V lost 5 bases to trimming and J lost 2 bases; unmatched junction nucleotides: 11. The CDR3 totals 16 residues. The CDR3 spells CASSPLPTGTNTEAFF. The CDR3, as DNA: TGTGCCAGCAGTCCCTTACCGACAGGGACCAACACTGAAGCTTTCTTT.

The gene calls are TRBV11-3 and TRBJ2-5; 7 positions match TRBD1. The CDR3 covers 15 residues. Per germline, CDR1 SGHNT and CDR2 YENEEA. With V trimmed by 3 bases and J by 2 bases, 6 bases remained unmatched. CDR3 in DNA: TGTGCCAGCAGCTTGGGACAGAACGGTCAAGAGACCCAGTACTTC. This sequence encodes CASSLGQNGQETQYF.

The rearrangement joins TRBV6-5 to TRBJ1-1; 11 bases fit TRBD1. V shed 6 bases, J shed 3 bases, and the junction held 6 bases outside the gene matches. Germline CDR1 reads MNHEY; CDR2 reads SVGAGI. The CDR3 consists of 15 residues. This CDR3 is CASRGQGAGDTEAFF. For the CDR3, the DNA is TGTGCCAGCAGAGGACAGGGGGCGGGGGACACTGAAGCTTTCTTT.

The chain joins TRBV5-1 to TRBJ1-6, with a possible D match to TRBD1 (5 bases). The V end lost 1 base, the J end lost 6 bases, and 11 bases lay between the germline ends. This CDR3 region has 15 residues. Germline V CDR1 and CDR2: SGHRS, YFSETQ. The CDR3 nucleotides read TGCGCCAGCAGCTTGTTATCGGACATTAATTCACCCCTCCACTTT. Residues: CASSLLSDINSPLHF.

The V call is TRBV5-4, the J call TRBJ2-5; D not certain. Germline lookup yields CDR1 SGHNT and CDR2 YYREEE (reference sequence). The CDR3 consists of 13 residues. V gave up 1 base and J gave up 1 base, with 5 bases separating them. This chain's CDR3 is CASSLSGQETQYF. As DNA, the CDR3 is TGTGCCAGCAGCTTGTCAGGCCAAGAGACCCAGTACTTC.

The chain employs TRBV2 and TRBJ2-3; possible D gene TRBD2, 5 bases. The CDR3 has 14 amino acids. Germline CDR1 SNHLY, CDR2 FYNNEI. V was cut by 6 bases and J by 4 bases, with 14 bases left in between. Here the CDR3 DNA reads TGTGCCAGCAGGGTAGCGCGGATGGCAGATACGCAGTATTTT. Translating gives CASRVARMADTQYF.

The chain links TRBV7-2 to TRBJ2-4; 9 positions match TRBD1. The CDR3 consists of 14 residues. Trimming cost V 4 bases and J 9 bases; bases outside gene matches: 7. Germline V gives CDR1 SGHTA, CDR2 FQGNSA. The chain's CDR3 is CASSSYPTGGIQYF. CDR3 nucleotides: TGTGCCAGCAGCTCCTATCCGACAGGGGGCATTCAGTACTTC.

V is TRBV16 and J is TRBJ1-4, with TRBD1 identical over 9 bases. The junction had 7 bases not matched to a gene; V was cut back by 3 bases and J by 8 bases. This CDR3 is built from 15 residues. Germline CDR1 KGHSY, CDR2 FQNENV. DNA for the CDR3: TGTGCCAGCAGCCACACGGGACAGGGACAGGAAAAACTGTTTTTT. This gives the protein CASSHTGQGQEKLFF.

Worth noting for this clone: The DNA is omitted, as the CDR3 cannot be located on it reliably, and the CDR3 follows TCRdb's listing. CDR3 sequence: CASSTSDSRNSPLHF. The chain joins TRBV6-5 to TRBJ1-6; the D call in the table, TRBD1, was not verified against the DNA. The CDR3 extends over 15 residues, inclusive of both ends. In germline, CDR1 is MNHEY, CDR2 SVGAGI.

This chain connects TRBV6-1 to TRBJ1-5; 9 bases match TRBD1. The junction had 5 bases not matched to a gene; V was cut back by 2 bases and J by 3 bases. The CDR3 sequence is 16 residues long. The germline V gene has CDR1 MNHNS and CDR2 SASEGT. CDR3 DNA sequence: TGTGCCAGCAGTGAACAACAGGGGGCTCTCAATCAGCCCCAGCATTTT. Its translation: CASSEQQGALNQPQHF.

This sequence joins TRBV30 and TRBJ2-7; D may be TRBD1 (5 bases). V was cut by 4 bases and J by 6 bases, with 10 bases left in between. Germline CDR1 is GTSNPN and CDR2 is SVGIG (reference sequence). This CDR3 comprises 11 residues. The CDR3 region has the DNA TGTGCCTGGACAGGGATAGGCGAGCAGTACTTC. Translated, it gives CAWTGIGEQYF.

This clone was counted a single time. The gene calls are TRBV9 and TRBJ2-7, with a weak D call TRBD1 (5 bases). Germline V gives CDR1 SGDLS, CDR2 YYNGEE. The CDR3 covers 15 residues. V lost 0 bases, J lost 3 bases, and 13 bases lay in between. CDR3 loop: CASSVGRGLDYEQYF. The CDR3 DNA sequence: TGTGCCAGCAGCGTAGGTAGGGGTCTGGACTACGAGCAGTACTTC.

This chain connects TRBV7-2 to TRBJ2-7; 9 bases match TRBD2. After removal of 8 bases from V and 0 bases from J, the junction contained 5 bases not matched to a gene. Germline assignment: CDR1 SGHTA and CDR2 FQGNSA. The CDR3 runs 14 residues. In DNA, the CDR3 is TGTGCCAGCGGAAGCGGGGGGTCCTCCTACGAGCAGTACTTC. Its translation: CASGSGGSSYEQYF.

V is TRBV4-2 and J is TRBJ1-5; TRBD1 aligns across 7 bases. CDR1 is LGHNA, CDR2 YNFKEQ, per germline. The CDR3 length is 16 residues. With V trimmed by 0 bases and J by 5 bases, 7 bases remained unmatched. The CDR3 loop reads CASSQEQGSYDQPQHF. The CDR3 bases are TGTGCCAGCAGCCAAGAACAGGGGTCATACGATCAGCCCCAGCATTTT.

The rearrangement links TRBV7-2 to TRBJ2-3, with TRBD2 matching 11 bases. Germline assignment: CDR1 SGHTA and CDR2 FQGNSA. J was trimmed by 3 bases and V by 4 bases; bases with no gene match: 3. The CDR3 length is 15 residues. DNA of the CDR3: TGTGCCAGCAGCTCCCGACTAGCGGGAACAGATACGCAGTATTTT. It codes for CASSSRLAGTDTQYF.

The chain carries TRBV11-2 and TRBJ2-1; 7 nucleotides agree with TRBD1. V gave up 3 bases and J gave up 9 bases; unmatched junction bases: 5. The CDR3 has 13 amino acids. The germline V gene encodes CDR1 SGHAT and CDR2 FQNNGV. The chain's CDR3 is CASSLTGSGEQFF. DNA for the CDR3: TGTGCCAGCAGCTTGACAGGGTCCGGTGAGCAGTTCTTC. The variable domain in full, with the rest retrieved from reference TRBV11-2 and TRBJ2-1, is EAGVAQSPRYKIIEKRQSVAFWCNPISGHATLYWYQQILGQGPKLLIQFQNNGVVDDSQLPKDRFSAERLKGVDSTLKIQPAKLEDSAVYLCASSLTGSGEQFFGPGTRLTVL.

In this sample, this clone turned up once. J is TRBJ2-5 and V is TRBV7-8; D may be TRBD2 (5 bases). Germline lookup yields CDR1 SGHVS and CDR2 FQNEAQ. V lost 5 bases to trimming and J lost 5 bases, with 15 bases between them. The CDR3 is 14 residues long. For the CDR3, the DNA is TGTGCCAGCAGCCCGTTTGCGGGTGGGGAGACCCAGTACTTC. Translated: CASSPFAGGETQYF.

The V call is TRBV10-3, the J call TRBJ1-5; 8 bases are a match to TRBD1. The V gene's germline CDR1 is ENHRY and CDR2 SYGVKD. CDR3 length: 14 residues. V lost 4 bases and J lost 6; bases outside the gene matches: 5. Written as DNA, the CDR3 is TGTGCCATCAGTGCAGGACAGGGTAGTCAGCCCCAGCATTTT. Protein: CAISAGQGSQPQHF.

The rearrangement joins TRBV13 to TRBJ1-3; D is possibly TRBD1 (6 bases). Germline lookup yields CDR1 PRHDT and CDR2 FYEKMQ (reference sequence). Trimming stripped 1 base from V and 1 base from J, with 11 bases between. There are 16 residues in the CDR3. DNA for the CDR3: TGTGCCAGCAGCTTAGCCCGGCAGGGGTCTGGAAACACCATATATTTT. Its translation: CASSLARQGSGNTIYF.

As DNA, the CDR3 is TGTGCCAGCAGTGATGGGACTAGTACCAGGGAGACCCAGTACTTC. Amino acid sequence: CASSDGTSTRETQYF. The chain uses TRBV6-1 and TRBJ2-5; TRBD2 matches at 8 bases. This CDR3 comprises 15 residues. Trimming removed 3 bases from V and 5 bases from J; junction bases left unmatched: 8. CDR1 and CDR2 (germline): MNHNS, SASEGT.

This chain connects TRBV7-2 to TRBJ2-5; 11 bases are a match to TRBD1. J gave up 5 bases and V 1 base, and 15 bases lay outside the gene matches. The CDR3 is 19 residues long. CDR1 and CDR2 from the germline V gene are SGHTA and FQGNSA. CDR3 loop: CASSLEGQGASAMWETQYF. CDR3 coding DNA: TGTGCCAGCAGCTTAGAAGGACAGGGGGCATCAGCAATGTGGGAGACCCAGTACTTC.